This TCR beta chain is from a study of identical twins (dated by TCRdb to 2015 to 2016). In the study overall: To test whether fetal clonotypes persist, the study used deep sequencing on TCR alpha and beta repertoires from monozygotic twins, unrelated adults of various ages, and cord blood. To rule out contamination, the twin experiments were replicated at different times with different library preparation protocols.

General conclusions and limits of the study: In monozygotic twins, recombination models systematically underestimated out-of-frame TCR alpha sharing, but the models matched the sharing seen between unrelated individuals. Because the same donors could not be followed over many years, conclusions were based on cross-sectional statistical analysis. Zero-insertion analyses could be partly confounded by invariant T cells such as MAIT and iNKT, although diverse VJ usage argued against such confounding for most clonotypes. In beta out-of-frame sequences, excess twin sharing was weaker, because having fewer shared sequences lowered the signal-to-noise ratio. Fewer insertions were carried by abundant cord blood beta clonotypes, a similar but weaker trend appeared in young adult naive repertoires, and no such trend appeared in memory repertoires. Out-of-frame TCR alpha sequences shared between twins showed an excess of low generation-probability sequences compared with coincidental sharing between unrelated individuals.

According to the germline V gene (reference sequence), CDR1 reads DFQATT and CDR2 reads SNEGSKA. The germline V end is reduced by 5 bases and the J end by 8 bases; junction bases left unmatched: 12. The CDR3, from cysteine to phenylalanine, totals 15 residues. Only the CDR3 region is kept as DNA, spanning 45 bases read in frame from base 1. Every donor in the study was a healthy Caucasian. Three unrelated non-twin adults were also sequenced: a male aged 18 to 30, a male aged 50 to 60 and a female aged 50 to 60. Miltenyi CD45RO+ enrichment and human naive T-cell isolation kits were used to isolate memory (CD45RO+) and naive T cells from PBMC. On this clonotype itself: It lacks a known antigen. There are no base qualities to consult, and no much larger clone falls within one base.

The library was generated by 5' RACE. For sequencing, an Illumina HiSeq 2000 was employed. Template switching introduced a universal primer binding site; the final cDNA contained a unique molecular identifier, enabling accurate counting of TCR cDNA molecules. First-strand cDNA for TCR alpha and beta chains was synthesized from specific primers in the conserved constant-segment region. Each cDNA library was double barcoded, with a SMART-Mk sample barcode plus Illumina barcodes, to control for contamination. TruSeq adapter sequences along with Illumina sample barcodes were introduced in two successive PCR steps. The TCR alpha and beta cDNA libraries were sequenced on the Illumina HiSeq platform using custom primers. Per the authors' processing: Unique molecular identifiers were extracted from raw reads with MiGEC, and CDR3 positions were determined with MiXCR. Recombination models were inferred per individual with the repgenHMM and IGoR tools using an EM algorithm. The tcR package in R was used for shared clonotype analysis, with sharing normalized by the product of cloneset sizes. Out-of-frame nonproductive sequences were analyzed to study raw recombination free of thymic and clonal selection effects. Using fastp trimming at Q25 and MiXCR clonotype assembly, TCRdb reanalyzed the public sequencing data and kept in-frame beta chains. Duplicate CDR3 protein sequences are folded into a single record with the most common DNA and genes. The V and J calls and clone size are TCRdb's, not the authors'. This sample has around 670,000 distinct CDR3 sequences in its table, and around 6% of those were observed once. The leading ten clones occupy approximately 2% of the sample.

The TCR originated in a man younger than 35 in good health. Source material: naive T cells sorted from blood. The cell subset or site label, read with the paper, signifies: cells isolated with a human naive T-cell isolation kit. The sequence is built from TRBV20-1 and TRBJ2-1; TRBD2 fits 10 bases in the junction. The CDR3 region reads CSASQLAGIGYEQFF. The sequenced DNA is TGCAGTGCTTCCCAACTAGCGGGAATTGGGTATGAGCAGTTCTTC.